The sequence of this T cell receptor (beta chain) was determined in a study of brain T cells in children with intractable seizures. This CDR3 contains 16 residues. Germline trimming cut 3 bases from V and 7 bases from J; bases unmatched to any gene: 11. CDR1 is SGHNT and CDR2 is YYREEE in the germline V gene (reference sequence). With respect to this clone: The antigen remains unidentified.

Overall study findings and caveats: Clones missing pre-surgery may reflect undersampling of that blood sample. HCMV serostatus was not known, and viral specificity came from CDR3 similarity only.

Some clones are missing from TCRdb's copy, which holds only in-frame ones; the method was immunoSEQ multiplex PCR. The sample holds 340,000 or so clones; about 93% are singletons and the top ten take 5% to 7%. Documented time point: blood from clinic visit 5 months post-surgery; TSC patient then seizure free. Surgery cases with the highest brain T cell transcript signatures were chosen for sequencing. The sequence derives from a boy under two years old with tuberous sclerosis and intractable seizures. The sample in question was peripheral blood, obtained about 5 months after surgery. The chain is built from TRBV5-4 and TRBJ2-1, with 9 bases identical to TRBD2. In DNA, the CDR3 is TGTGCCAGCAGCTGCAGACTAGCGGAACTTTGGAATGAGCAGTTCTTC. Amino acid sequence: CASSCRLAELWNEQFF.